The rows below give T cell receptor beta chains drawn from one sample of a study of regulatory T cells in long-lasting Graves disease. In TCRdb, the multiplex PCR reads were re-called with MiXCR into one record per CDR3 protein. Here the sample spans approximately 400,000 distinct CDR3 sequences, approximately 15% being singletons. These same data were also listed under a study on T cells in Graves' hyperthyroidism and ophthalmopathy.

Sequences were derived from peripheral blood mononuclear cells (PBMCs), sampled at new diagnosis, from a patient treated with antithyroid drugs. These receptors originate from a middle-aged woman with Graves disease. CDR3s include the opening cysteine and the closing phenylalanine or tryptophan. The D gene is left open where the match is weak. A clone size is listed for some rows: how often the clone was seen (once, few, many), or a class if it is expanded.

CDR3nt | CDR3aa | j_gene | abundance | d_gene | v_gene
TGCAGCGTCGCTCAGGGGTACGAGCAGTACTTC | CSVAQGYEQYF | TRBJ2-7 | few | - | TRBV29-1
TGTGCCAGCAGTTCCTCCGAGCGGTTCGGGGAGCTGTTTTTT | CASSSSERFGELFF | TRBJ2-2 | few | - | TRBV6-5
TGTGCCAGCAGCGAGCGTGGCTCTTACGAGCAGTACTTC | CASSERGSYEQYF | TRBJ2-7 | many | - | TRBV5-5
TGCGCCAGCAGCTTGTCTAGCGGGAGTTTCGATGAGCAGTTCTTC | CASSLSSGSFDEQFF | TRBJ2-1 | many | TRBD2 | TRBV5-1
TGTGCCAGCCAGTTAGCGGTCACAGATACGCAGTATTTT | CASQLAVTDTQYF | TRBJ2-3 | many | - | TRBV27
TGTGCCAACAGCTTGGAATTAGCGGATCGTCCCCACAATGAGCAGTTCTTC | CANSLELADRPHNEQFF | TRBJ2-1 | few | - | TRBV5-4
TGTGCCAGCAGCCCCGACCCCGGTGGAAGTGGTACGCAGTATTTT | CASSPDPGGSGTQYF | TRBJ2-3 | many | - | TRBV12-3/TRBV12-4
TGTGCCAGCAGTCCGGGGACGGCTGGAAACACCATATATTTT | CASSPGTAGNTIYF | TRBJ1-3 | many | - | TRBV27
TGCAGTGTAAGCGGGGCTAACTACGAGCAGTACTTC | CSVSGANYEQYF | TRBJ2-7 | many | TRBD2 | TRBV20-1
TGTGCCAGCAGCTTCCAGGGGGGGCACTACAATGAGCAGTTCTTC | CASSFQGGHYNEQFF | TRBJ2-1 | many | - | TRBV11-1
TGCAGTGCTAGCGCCGGGACTAGCGTGACGTACGAGCAGTACTTC | CSASAGTSVTYEQYF | TRBJ2-7 | few | TRBD2 | TRBV20-1
TGTGCCAGCAGTTTACTAGCGGGAGGAGTCTACGAGCAGTACTTC | CASSLLAGGVYEQYF | TRBJ2-7 | few | TRBD2 | TRBV28
TGTGCCATCAGTGAGGGAGGAGGGACCCAGCCCCAGCATTTT | CAISEGGGTQPQHF | TRBJ1-5 | many | - | TRBV10-3
TGTGCCAGCAGCGCCCAAACCAGGACCTCAAAAGAAAAACTGTTTTTT | CASSAQTRTSKEKLFF | TRBJ1-4 | many | - | TRBV7-6
TGCAGCGTTGGTTCGGCCGCTCCGGAGACCCAGTACTTC | CSVGSAAPETQYF | TRBJ2-5 | many | - | TRBV29-1
TGCGCCAGCAGCTCACGGACAGATCCTAATGAGCAGTTCTTC | CASSSRTDPNEQFF | TRBJ2-1 | many | - | TRBV5-1
TGCGCCAGCAGCCAGGGGGATAGCAATCAGCCCCAGCATTTT | CASSQGDSNQPQHF | TRBJ1-5 | - | - | TRBV4-1
TGTGCCTGGAGTCAACAGGGGAGCTCCTACGAGCAGTACTTC | CAWSQQGSSYEQYF | TRBJ2-7 | many | TRBD1 | TRBV30
TGTGCCAGCCTTTCAGGGTTAGGGTCTCGCACCGGGGAGCTGTTTTTT | CASLSGLGSRTGELFF | TRBJ2-2 | - | - | TRBV6-1
TGTGCCAGCAGCGTCCGGTTTTTTGGGGCGGACACTGAAGCTTTCTTT | CASSVRFFGADTEAFF | TRBJ1-1 | many | - | TRBV7-8
TGTGCCAGCAGTTTCGGGGTCGAGCAGTTCTTC | CASSFGVEQFF | TRBJ2-1 | many | - | TRBV12-3/TRBV12-4
TGTGCCAGCAGCCCAGGACAGGGGTTCGGAGAGACCCAGTACTTC | CASSPGQGFGETQYF | TRBJ2-5 | - | TRBD1 | TRBV9
TGTGCCAGCAGCTTGTTTCTCCAGCGGGAGGAATCTGGGGCCAACGTCCTGACTTTC | CASSLFLQREESGANVLTF | TRBJ2-6 | - | TRBD2 | TRBV5-5
TGCAGTGCCGCCGCCAAAAGACTCCGCGATCCTTACGAGCAGTACTTC | CSAAAKRLRDPYEQYF | TRBJ2-7 | many | - | TRBV20-1
TGTGCCAGCAGTATGCGACAGGGGTCCGATACGCAGTATTTT | CASSMRQGSDTQYF | TRBJ2-3 | - | TRBD1 | TRBV6-1
TGTGCCAGCAGAGTAGCGGGAGGAACCTACGAGCAGTACTTC | CASRVAGGTYEQYF | TRBJ2-7 | few | TRBD2 | TRBV7-8
TGTGCCAGCAGCTTGACTAGCGGAAATTACGAGCAGTACTTC | CASSLTSGNYEQYF | TRBJ2-7 | many | TRBD2 | TRBV11-2
TGCGCGAGCCGAGGTACGGACCAAGAGACCCAGTACTTC | CASRGTDQETQYF | TRBJ2-5 | many | - | TRBV5-1
TGTGCCAGCAGCCCCCCGACAGGGGGCGACGAGCAGTACTTC | CASSPPTGGDEQYF | TRBJ2-7 | few | TRBD1 | TRBV5-8
TGTGCCAGCAGTATGGTTGAGACCCAAGAGACCCAGTACTTC | CASSMVETQETQYF | TRBJ2-5 | many | - | TRBV28
TGTGCCAGTAGTATAGATGACTGTGGGGCCAACGTCCTGACTTTC | CASSIDDCGANVLTF | TRBJ2-6 | - | - | TRBV19
TGTGCCAGCAGCCAAGAAGGGTGGGTAGCCAAAAACATTCAGTACTTC | CASSQEGWVAKNIQYF | TRBJ2-4 | many | - | TRBV3-1
TGTGCCAGCACCTGGGGCGGGATGGCAGATACGCAGTATTTT | CASTWGGMADTQYF | TRBJ2-3 | many | - | TRBV11-3
TGTGCCAGCAGTGATAGTTACAATGAGCAGTTCTTC | CASSDSYNEQFF | TRBJ2-1 | many | - | TRBV2
TGTGCCAGCAGTTTAATGGATTCCGTCGGCCAAGAGACCCAGTACTTC | CASSLMDSVGQETQYF | TRBJ2-5 | many | - | TRBV12-3/TRBV12-4
TGTGCCAGCAGCTTCGACAGGGGGAATGAGCAGTTCTTC | CASSFDRGNEQFF | TRBJ2-1 | many | TRBD1 | TRBV11-3
TGCAGTGCTGCGACTAGCGGGATAAGCAATGAGCAGTTCTTC | CSAATSGISNEQFF | TRBJ2-1 | - | TRBD2 | TRBV20-1
TGTGCCAGCAGCTATGGGACTAGCGGATACAATGAGCAGTTCTTC | CASSYGTSGYNEQFF | TRBJ2-1 | many | TRBD2 | TRBV28
TGTGCCAGCAGTGGGACAGTAGACAATGAGCAGTTCTTC | CASSGTVDNEQFF | TRBJ2-1 | many | TRBD1 | TRBV12-3/TRBV12-4
TGTGCCAGCAGTTTAAGTACAGGGACCGAGCAGTACTTC | CASSLSTGTEQYF | TRBJ2-7 | many | - | TRBV28
TGTGCCAGCAGCCCCCTACAGGGGGTTTACAATGAGCAGTTCTTC | CASSPLQGVYNEQFF | TRBJ2-1 | few | TRBD1 | TRBV7-2
TGTGCCAGCAACCCCCAGAATAGCGGGACTGAGCAGTTCTTC | CASNPQNSGTEQFF | TRBJ2-1 | many | TRBD2 | TRBV11-2
TGCAGTGCCAGCTCCGGGACTAGTAGCGACGGGGCGCAGTATTTT | CSASSGTSSDGAQYF | TRBJ2-3 | many | TRBD2 | TRBV20-1
TGTGCCAGCAGTTTATCGAGCGGGAGGGCGGGGGAGCAGTTCTTC | CASSLSSGRAGEQFF | TRBJ2-1 | many | TRBD2 | TRBV27
TGTGCCATCAGTGAGGGGACTACATCTATGGGGCAGTTCTTC | CAISEGTTSMGQFF | TRBJ2-1 | many | TRBD2 | TRBV10-3
TGTGCCAGCAGTTACACCGCAGGGGCCACTGAAGCTTTCTTT | CASSYTAGATEAFF | TRBJ1-1 | medium-sized | - | TRBV6-5
TGTGCCAGCAGGCGCTCCAGCGGGAGGGCCATGGGAGATACGCAGTATTTT | CASRRSSGRAMGDTQYF | TRBJ2-3 | few | TRBD2 | TRBV12-3/TRBV12-4
TGTGCCAGCTCACCACGACCCTGGGAGAATAAAGTAGGGGCCAACGTCCTGACTTTC | CASSPRPWENKVGANVLTF | TRBJ2-6 | - | - | TRBV18
TGTGCCAGCAGCTTAGTAACGGAGACCCAGTACTTC | CASSLVTETQYF | TRBJ2-5 | many | - | TRBV11-2
TGCAGTGCTATCCAGGGACTAGCGGGGTCCGCAGTGGGCTACAATGAGCAGTTCTTC | CSAIQGLAGSAVGYNEQFF | TRBJ2-1 | many | TRBD2 | TRBV20-1
TGTGCCAGTAGTACCGACAGGCTGCAGAACACTGAAGCTTTCTTT | CASSTDRLQNTEAFF | TRBJ1-1 | many | - | TRBV19
TGTGCCAGCTTGGCGTCGGGGAATGAGCAGTTCTTC | CASLASGNEQFF | TRBJ2-1 | many | - | TRBV7-9
TGTGCCAGCAGCGGGACAGGGGGCACCGGGGAGCTGTTTTTT | CASSGTGGTGELFF | TRBJ2-2 | many | TRBD1 | TRBV2
TGTGCCAGCAGTTACTCGAAGAGGGACCAAGAGACCCAGTACTTC | CASSYSKRDQETQYF | TRBJ2-5 | - | - | TRBV6-4